The 22 T cell receptor beta chains in this list originate from one sample, sequenced in a study of blood T cell repertoires in COVID-19. Sequencing was performed with immunoSEQ multiplex PCR; in TCRdb, only in-frame clones are kept and a portion is missing. The data show approximately 430,000 clones, 80% to 90% seen once. Sequenced material: peripheral blood. Receptor source: a woman in her 30s with active or convalescent COVID-19.

V gene TRBV5-4 combines with J gene TRBJ1-2; 7 bases match TRBD1. Germline V gene sequence: CDR1 SGHNT, CDR2 YYREEE (reference sequence). J was trimmed by 8 bases and V by 3 bases; bases with no gene match: 10. CDR3 length equals 14 residues. This CDR3 reads CASSSGQLNDGYTF. CDR3 nucleotide sequence: TGTGCCAGCAGCTCGGGACAGCTCAATGACGGCTACACCTTC.

As concerns this clone: Other DNA sequences from this sample encode an identical CDR3 as well. The chain recombines TRBV12-3 or TRBV12-4 with TRBJ1-2; D might be TRBD1 (6 bases). Trimming left V 5 bases short and J 2 bases short, with 9 bases between. The CDR3 has 13 residues. This chain's CDR3 is CASSTQGNYGYTF. The CDR3 DNA follows: TGTGCCAGCAGTACGCAGGGGAACTATGGCTACACCTTC.

This chain links TRBV10-3 with TRBJ1-1; D is unclear. V shed 3 bases and J shed 5 bases, with 7 bases lying between them. Looked up from germline, CDR1 is ENHRY and CDR2 is SYGVKD. This CDR3 is built from 12 residues. The CDR3, as DNA: TGTGCCATCAGTGAAGCCGGTACTGAAGCTTTCTTT. It is translated as CAISEAGTEAFF.

The table lists this clone with a count of one. The genes are TRBV7-7 and TRBJ2-1, with 9 bases matching TRBD2. This CDR3 is built from 15 residues. The germline CDR1 and CDR2 sequences are SSHAT and FNYEAQ (reference sequence). V dropped 1 base and J dropped 6; count of bases not matched to a gene: 4. Here the CDR3 DNA reads TGTGCCAGCAGCTTAGGGCGGGGGGGCGGCAATGAGCAGTTCTTC. It yields the protein CASSLGRGGGNEQFF.

The chain joins TRBV6-5 to TRBJ2-4; 10 bases map to TRBD1. Germline CDR1 MNHEY, CDR2 SVGAGI. The CDR3 contains 15 residues. V was pared by 6 bases and J by 0 bases, with 2 bases of the junction left unmatched. This chain's CDR3 is CASRGQGVAKNIQYF. CDR3 nucleotides: TGTGCCAGCAGAGGACAGGGGGTAGCCAAAAACATTCAGTACTTC.

This chain links TRBV11-2 with TRBJ1-1; D possibly corresponds to TRBD1 (5 bases). The V end lost 1 base, the J end lost 11 bases, and 17 bases lay between the germline ends. Germline V gene data show CDR1 as SGHAT and CDR2 as FQNNGV. The CDR3 loop spans 14 amino acids. CDR3 coding DNA: TGTGCCAGCAGCTTAGCTATCATGGGGCTTCGGGCTTTCTTT. It yields the protein CASSLAIMGLRAFF.

This chain uses TRBV19 with TRBJ1-3, with unresolved D. The CDR3 has 14 amino acids. Germline V gene sequence: CDR1 LNHDA, CDR2 SQIVND (reference sequence). The germline V and J ends were trimmed by 4 bases and 0 bases, with 7 bases remaining between them. CDR3 residues: CASSSGHSGNTIYF. Here the CDR3 DNA reads TGTGCCAGTAGTAGCGGTCACTCTGGAAACACCATATATTTT.

The V and J genes are TRBV6-4 and TRBJ1-2; D might be TRBD1 (5 bases). This CDR3 has 14 amino acids. V was trimmed by 6 bases and J by 4 bases, leaving 15 bases between them. Germline-derived CDR1 and CDR2 are MRHNA and SNTAGT. CDR3 amino acids: CASSPEVGGYGYTF. As DNA, the CDR3 is TGTGCCAGCAGCCCAGAGGTGGGGGGCTATGGCTACACCTTC.

V and J are TRBV21-1 and TRBJ2-5; the table's D call of TRBD2 was not tested on the DNA. TRBV21-1 is a known pseudogene. This CDR3 contains 14 residues. The CDR3 bases are TGTGCCAGCAGCAAAGACCGGGAGGAGGAGACCCAGTACTTC. Encoded protein: CASSKDREEETQYF.

This clone was counted between two and nine times. J is TRBJ2-2 and V is TRBV19; unclear D gene. The CDR3 totals 14 residues. The germline CDR1 and CDR2 sequences are LNHDA and SQIVND (reference sequence). Trimming removed 6 bases from V and 1 base from J, with 9 bases in between. The CDR3 loop is CASRTAVNTGELFF. Written as DNA, the CDR3 is TGTGCCAGTAGGACGGCGGTGAACACCGGGGAGCTGTTTTTT.

V gene TRBV7-8 combines with J gene TRBJ2-1; 7 nucleotides match TRBD1. V shed 5 bases and J 10 bases; nucleotides not matched to a gene: 11. The CDR3 totals 14 residues. CDR1 is SGHVS and CDR2 is FQNEAQ in the germline V gene. The CDR3 nucleotides are TGTGCCAGCAGCGCCTACCTAGGGGGCTGGGAGCAGTTCTTC. The encoded protein is CASSAYLGGWEQFF.

This chain links TRBV23-1 with TRBJ1-1, with D maybe TRBD1 (5 bases). TRBV23-1 is noted as an ORF with a role that remains uncertain. There are 15 residues in the CDR3. Trimming took off 4 bases at V and 3 bases at J, with 15 bases between the two ends. This chain's CDR3 is CASSPCRVFDTEAFF. The CDR3 nucleotides read TGCGCCAGCAGTCCTTGCAGGGTATTCGACACTGAAGCTTTCTTT.

In regard to this clone: This sample includes further DNA sequences coding for the same CDR3. The rearrangement joins TRBV19 to TRBJ2-2; 14 nucleotides align to TRBD2. The CDR3 has 16 residues. V trimming: 9 bases; J trimming: 6 bases; junction bases outside the gene matches: 9. Germline CDR1 LNHDA, CDR2 SQIVND (reference sequence). As DNA, the CDR3 is TGTGCCAGCAGGGTCTCGGGACTAGCGGGAGCCGGGGAGCTGTTTTTT. Translating gives CASRVSGLAGAGELFF.

The V and J genes are TRBV12-3 or TRBV12-4 and TRBJ1-2; 7 bases match TRBD1. V was pared by 2 bases and J by 4 bases, with 1 base of the junction left unmatched. This CDR3 comprises 13 residues. CDR3 region: CASSLSGGYGYTF. The DNA for the CDR3 is TGTGCCAGCAGTTTATCAGGGGGCTATGGCTACACCTTC.

This clone was counted once. The rearrangement joins TRBV11-2 to TRBJ2-3, with 8 bases that match TRBD2. Trimming removed 3 bases from V and 1 base from J; junction bases left unmatched: 6. This CDR3 has 16 residues. CDR1 SGHAT and CDR2 FQNNGV come from the germline V gene. The CDR3 region is CASSFFGGAGTDTQYF. CDR3 DNA: TGTGCCAGCAGCTTCTTCGGGGGGGCTGGCACAGATACGCAGTATTTT. The full variable domain, with the rest looked up from reference TRBV11-2 and TRBJ2-3, is EAGVAQSPRYKIIEKRQSVAFWCNPISGHATLYWYQQILGQGPKLLIQFQNNGVVDDSQLPKDRFSAERLKGVDSTLKIQPAKLEDSAVYLCASSFFGGAGTDTQYFGPGTRLTVL.

This clone showed up just once. CDR3 nucleotide sequence: TGTGCCAGTAGTCTCCCGGGGAGGGACTATGGCTACACCTTC. The encoded protein is CASSLPGRDYGYTF. The rearrangement joins TRBV19 to TRBJ1-2, with D unclear. The length of the CDR3 is 14 residues. The V end lost 5 bases, the J end lost 3 bases, and 13 bases lay between the germline ends. Germline V gene sequence: CDR1 LNHDA, CDR2 SQIVND (reference sequence).

This clone was counted a single time. CDR3 sequence reads: CASSGTSGSWDNEQFF. DNA for the CDR3: TGTGCCAGCAGTGGGACTAGCGGGAGCTGGGACAATGAGCAGTTCTTC. The V gene is TRBV2, the J gene TRBJ2-1; TRBD2 aligns across 13 bases. Per germline, CDR1 SNHLY and CDR2 FYNNEI. The CDR3 sequence is 16 residues long. V was clipped by 4 bases and J by 5 bases; unmatched bases: 5.

CDR3 sequence (DNA): TGTGCCAGCAGAACCGGGACAGGGATGAACGGCTACACCTTC. Translation gives CASRTGTGMNGYTF. The chain links TRBV6-5 to TRBJ1-2; 9 nucleotides match TRBD1. V lost 6 bases, J lost 8 bases, and 10 bases stayed unmatched. Germline values: CDR1 MNHEY, CDR2 SVGAGI. CDR3 length: 14 amino acids.

CDR3 sequence (DNA): TGTGCCAGCAGTCTCTCCGGACAGGGGGGAACTGAAGCTTTCTTT. Residues: CASSLSGQGGTEAFF. The J gene is TRBJ1-1, the V gene TRBV6-6; 10 bases fit TRBD1. V was clipped by 5 bases and J by 5 bases; unmatched bases: 8. Germline-derived CDR1 and CDR2 are MNHNY and SVGAGI (reference sequence). The CDR3 is 15 amino acids.

The chain employs TRBV18 and TRBJ1-2, with D hard to call. This CDR3 is 13 amino acids long. CDR1 is KGHSH, CDR2 LQKENI, per germline. The germline V and J ends were trimmed by 6 bases and 2 bases, with 10 bases remaining between them. The CDR3 DNA reads as TGTGCCAGCTCCCGCGGGGAAAACTATGGCTACACCTTC. Translating it yields CASSRGENYGYTF.

V and J are TRBV5-1 and TRBJ1-4; 9 bases align to TRBD1. The germline V gene has CDR1 SGHRS and CDR2 YFSETQ. CDR3 length equals 15 residues. V lost 4 bases to trimming and J lost 8 bases; unmatched junction nucleotides: 9. CDR3 amino acids: CASSLKQGAREKLFF. CDR3 bases: TGCGCCAGCAGCCTCAAACAGGGGGCTCGAGAAAAACTGTTTTTT.

The V gene is TRBV11-2, the J gene TRBJ1-1; possible D gene TRBD1, 6 bases. The germline V and J ends were trimmed by 5 bases and 0 bases, with 16 bases remaining between them. The germline gives CDR1 SGHAT, CDR2 FQNNGV. The CDR3 loop spans 16 amino acids. The DNA of the CDR3 is TGTGCCAGCAGCCTCCCTGGGGGCAGGCTGAACACTGAAGCTTTCTTT. The encoded protein is CASSLPGGRLNTEAFF.